The entry below describes one TCR beta chain. As yet, its antigen is unknown. Data came from immunoSEQ multiplex PCR; TCRdb stores just in-frame clones and leaves some out. The sample lists hundreds of thousands of clones, 79% seen once, with 10% to 12% in the top ten. V dropped 2 bases and J dropped 3 bases, with 11 bases sitting between them. The CDR3 runs 15 residues. Germline V gene data show CDR1 as WNHNN and CDR2 as SYGVQD (reference sequence). This entry comes from a study of cytotoxic CD8 clonotypes in ibrutinib-treated CLL. Study background: After a median about 13 months on treatment (6 to 36), response samples were drawn. Study conclusions and caveats: Private clonotypes, not public ones, expanded at ibrutinib response. Baseline clonality exceeded age-matched healthy donors and tracked circulating CD8+ T-cell counts.

The specimen comprised PBMCs, sampled after 12 months of ibrutinib treatment. The chain is built from TRBV10-1 and TRBJ2-1; D may be TRBD2 (6 bases). The TCR was taken from a human donor with chronic lymphocytic leukemia. CDR3 residues: CASSEGPGVYNEQFF. CDR3 nucleotide sequence: TGCGCCAGCAGTGAGGGGCCGGGGGTCTACAATGAGCAGTTCTTC.